A selection of T cell receptor beta chains follows, all from one sample in a study of molecular identifiers for immune sequencing clone quantification. MiXCR, run by TCRdb on the PCR reads, gives a single entry per CDR3 protein. The table lists 490,000 or so distinct CDR3 sequences, around 23% of them singletons. The sample taken for sequencing was naive CD8+ T cells from blood, with Jurkat cell RNA spiked in. The receptors derive from a human donor in good health. Some libraries in this study had Jurkat cell RNA spiked in. Each CDR3 is given with its conserved first and last residue. Fields, in order: J gene, clone size, D gene, V gene, CDR3 protein, CDR3 DNA. The D gene is left open where the match is weak. Size tells how often a clone was seen (once, few, many) or the class of an expanded clone, and some rows leave it out.

>TRBJ2-1|NA|TRBD2|TRBV6-6
CASSSSTSGGGNEQFF
TGTGCCAGCAGTTCCTCGACTAGCGGGGGGGGCAATGAGCAGTTCTTC
>TRBJ1-1|many|NA|TRBV20-1
CSAPTSPTNTEAFF
TGCAGTGCTCCTACATCACCGACGAACACTGAAGCTTTCTTT
>TRBJ2-7|few|TRBD1|TRBV11-2
CASSFFRGSTYEQYF
TGTGCCAGCAGCTTCTTCAGGGGGTCGACCTACGAGCAGTACTTC
>TRBJ2-5|many|NA|TRBV5-4
CASSLWQGETQYF
TGTGCCAGCAGCTTGTGGCAGGGAGAGACCCAGTACTTC
>TRBJ2-7|few|TRBD2|TRBV28
CASSFRGTSGGYEQYF
TGTGCCAGCAGTTTCAGAGGGACTAGCGGGGGCTACGAGCAGTACTTC
>TRBJ2-3|few|TRBD2|TRBV20-1
CSARDSSGGATDTQYF
TGCAGTGCTAGAGATTCCAGCGGGGGGGCCACAGATACGCAGTATTTT
>TRBJ2-4|NA|NA|TRBV4-1
CASSQAGGQGENIQYF
TGCGCCAGCAGCCAAGCAGGGGGGCAGGGGGAAAACATTCAGTACTTC
>TRBJ1-1|NA|NA|TRBV7-9
CASSLPPGTNLNTGAFF
TGTGCCAGCAGCTTACCTCCCGGGACGAACCTGAACACTGGAGCTTTCTTT
>TRBJ2-3|NA|TRBD2|TRBV12-3/TRBV12-4
CASSLRGGTSTDTRYF
TGTGCCAGCAGTTTACGCGGCGGGACTAGCACAGATACGCGGTATTTT
>TRBJ1-5|many|NA|TRBV14
CASSGAGGQPQHF
TGTGCCAGCAGCGGCGCCGGCGGTCAGCCCCAGCATTTT
>TRBJ1-2|few|NA|TRBV4-1
CASSQDPTYPTGVYGYTF
TGCGCCAGCAGCCAAGACCCAACATATCCGACAGGAGTCTATGGCTACACCTTC
>TRBJ1-1|many|TRBD1|TRBV9
CASSEDRGANTEAFF
TGTGCCAGCAGCGAGGACAGGGGGGCGAACACTGAAGCTTTCTTT
>TRBJ2-1|many|TRBD2|TRBV7-6
CASSPRLAGGSHEQFF
TGTGCCAGCAGCCCTAGACTAGCGGGAGGGTCGCATGAGCAGTTCTTC
>TRBJ2-7|NA|NA|TRBV14
CASSQYKHPGIEQYF
TGTGCCAGCAGCCAATACAAGCATCCGGGGATTGAGCAGTACTTC
>TRBJ1-1|few|NA|TRBV6-6
CASMTANEAFF
TGTGCCAGCATGACAGCTAATGAAGCTTTCTTT
>TRBJ2-2|few|TRBD1|TRBV6-5
CASRLGTGITGELFF
TGTGCCAGCAGACTCGGGACAGGGATCACCGGGGAGTTGTTTTTT
>TRBJ1-1|NA|NA|TRBV2
CASSEIVENTEAFF
TGTGCCAGCAGTGAAATCGTCGAGAACACTGAAGCTTTCTTT